This T cell receptor (beta chain) was found in a study of T cell responses to AZD1222 COVID-19 vaccine. Study-level findings and limits: The study sampled repertoires only after the peak T cell response. Spike-wide coverage was observed for vaccine-associated CD4 TCRs, with dominant responses at 160-218 and 743-854. Donors were chiefly white British, with a greater number of females, and clonal diversity was perhaps underestimated.

For this clone: No antigen is known for it.

Using immunoSEQ multiplex PCR, the repertoire was profiled, and TCRdb retains in-frame clones only, with some absent. This sample has around 70,000 clones, with 87% found just once. The germline V gene encodes CDR1 SGHAT and CDR2 FQNNGV. Trimming cost V 1 base and J 5 bases, with 5 bases left between them. CDR3 size: 13 residues. The clonotype comes from an adult who received the AZD1222 COVID-19 vaccine. Material: peripheral blood, obtained 28 days after the second AZD1222 dose. The chain is built from TRBV11-2 and TRBJ1-4; D gene uncertain. In DNA form, the CDR3 reads TGTGCCAGCAGCTTAGGGGTGAATGAAAAACTGTTTTTT. This gives the protein CASSLGVNEKLFF.